What follows are 17 T cell receptor beta chains derived from one specimen sequenced in a study of T cells after yellow fever vaccination. TCRdb independently ran MiXCR on the 5' RACE reads; one entry per CDR3 protein. The sample has hundreds of thousands of distinct CDR3 sequences, roughly 8.4% seen once. Here the sequenced sample was PBMCs, taken 45 days after the first yellow fever vaccination. All receptors come from a man aged 18 to 35 who received the YFV17D yellow fever vaccine.

The chain combines TRBV4-1 with TRBJ2-7; possible D gene TRBD1, 5 bases. Trimming stripped 3 bases from V and 4 bases from J, with 10 bases between. The CDR3 loop spans 13 amino acids. Germline assignment: CDR1 MGHRA and CDR2 YSYEKL. CDR3 sequence: CASSQEQVYEQYF. In DNA form, the CDR3 reads TGCGCCAGCAGCCAGGAACAGGTTTACGAGCAGTACTTC.

This sequence joins TRBV6-6 and TRBJ1-1; D not resolved. Per germline, CDR1 MNHNY and CDR2 SVGAGI (reference sequence). This CDR3 has 13 residues. The ends were cut back, 2 bases at V and 1 base at J, with 5 bases in the middle. The CDR3 DNA follows: TGTGCCAGCAGTTACAACAGGAACACTGAAGCTTTCTTT. Translated, it gives CASSYNRNTEAFF.

CDR3: CASSLDRAGAGNTIYF. CDR3 DNA sequence: TGCGCCAGCAGCTTGGACAGGGCCGGAGCTGGAAACACCATATATTTT. J is TRBJ1-3 and V is TRBV5-1, with D perhaps TRBD1 (6 bases). The germline V gene encodes CDR1 SGHRS and CDR2 YFSETQ. The ends were cut back, 0 bases at V and 2 bases at J, with 12 bases in the middle. The CDR3 length is 16 residues. Based on the CDR3 plus reference TRBV5-1 and TRBJ1-3, the full variable domain is KAGVTQTPRYLIKTRGQQVTLSCSPISGHRSVSWYQQTPGQGLQFLFEYFSETQRNKGNFPGRFSGRQFSNSRSEMNVSTLELGDSALYLCASSLDRAGAGNTIYFGEGSWLTVV.

There are a few counts of this clonotype. The J gene is TRBJ2-1, the V gene TRBV11-3; D uncertain. V was trimmed by 3 bases and J by 7 bases, leaving 16 bases between them. Germline V CDR1 and CDR2: SGHNT, YENEEA. The CDR3 spans 15 residues. As DNA, the CDR3 is TGTGCCAGCAGCTTTCGGGCCCTTGACAAGAATGAGCAGTTCTTC. Its protein is CASSFRALDKNEQFF.

This clonotype was seen at least ten times. This chain links TRBV6-1 with TRBJ2-7; 7 nucleotides agree with TRBD1. V was clipped by 1 base and J by 0 bases; unmatched bases: 0. Germline lookup yields CDR1 MNHNS and CDR2 SASEGT. CDR3 length: 14 amino acids. CDR3 residues: CASSEGDSSYEQYV. CDR3 DNA: TGTGCCAGCAGTGAAGGGGACAGCTCCTACGAGCAGTACGTC.

This clonotype was seen a handful of times. V and J are TRBV4-1 and TRBJ2-1; D possibly matches TRBD1 or TRBD2 (5 bases each). The CDR3 runs to 15 residues. Trimming removed 2 bases at V and 0 bases at J, with 8 bases between. Germline V lookup: CDR1 MGHRA, CDR2 YSYEKL. The chain's CDR3 is CASSQWGSSYNEQFF. The DNA for the CDR3 is TGCGCCAGCAGCCAATGGGGGAGCTCCTACAATGAGCAGTTCTTC.

The V and J genes are TRBV6-5 and TRBJ1-3; D is unclear. Germline CDR1 and CDR2: MNHEY and SVGAGI. The CDR3 runs to 13 residues. The ends were cut back, 2 bases at V and 0 bases at J, with 2 bases in the middle. DNA of the CDR3: TGTGCCAGCAGTTACGACTCTGGAAACACCATATATTTT. Residues: CASSYDSGNTIYF.

This clonotype was seen a handful of times. V is TRBV12-3 or TRBV12-4 and J is TRBJ2-1, with unresolved D. The CDR3 has 16 amino acids. V was clipped by 5 bases and J by 1 base, with 15 bases between them. CDR3 loop: CASSPRNVPSYNEQFF. Written as DNA, the CDR3 is TGTGCCAGCAGTCCCCGAAACGTCCCTTCCTACAATGAGCAGTTCTTC.

This clonotype was counted between two and nine times. The genes are TRBV29-1 and TRBJ2-1, with 10 bases matching TRBD2. The length of the CDR3 is 13 residues. Germline CDR1 SQVTM, CDR2 ANQGSEA. DNA for the CDR3: TGCAGTCTTTTAGCGGGAGGCTACAATGAGCAGTTCTTC. Its translation: CSLLAGGYNEQFF.

This clonotype was counted a few times. The chain employs TRBV11-2 and TRBJ2-1, with 8 bases identical to TRBD2. Trimming removed 4 bases from V and 7 bases from J; junction bases left unmatched: 15. CDR1 is SGHAT and CDR2 is FQNNGV in the germline V gene. The CDR3 is 17 amino acids. The CDR3 DNA sequence: TGTGCCAGCAGCTCCCTTCACCCGGGGGGGATAGGAAATGAGCAGTTCTTC. Translating it yields CASSSLHPGGIGNEQFF.

The V call is TRBV20-1, the J call TRBJ2-1, with 9 bases lining up with TRBD2. Germline V CDR1 and CDR2: DFQATT, SNEGSKA (reference sequence). The CDR3 loop spans 16 amino acids. With V trimmed by 3 bases and J by 6 bases, 12 bases remained unmatched. This CDR3 is CSASPYPLAGTNEQFF. In DNA, the CDR3 is TGCAGTGCTAGTCCTTACCCTCTAGCGGGGACCAATGAGCAGTTCTTC.

A few counts support this clonotype. In DNA, the CDR3 is TGCGCCAGCAGCTTCCTATCCTCAGAAGATACGCAGTATTTT. Its protein is CASSFLSSEDTQYF. This chain connects TRBV5-1 to TRBJ2-3; D gene ambiguous. The CDR3 is made up of 14 amino acids. Germline V gene data show CDR1 as SGHRS and CDR2 as YFSETQ. V lost 2 bases, J lost 5 bases, and 12 bases lay in between. The full variable domain, its missing parts supplied by reference TRBV5-1 and TRBJ2-3, is KAGVTQTPRYLIKTRGQQVTLSCSPISGHRSVSWYQQTPGQGLQFLFEYFSETQRNKGNFPGRFSGRQFSNSRSEMNVSTLELGDSALYLCASSFLSSEDTQYFGPGTRLTVL.

The chain recombines TRBV4-3 with TRBJ1-1; a weak D match, TRBD1 (5 bases). Deletions cut 3 bases from V and 1 base from J, with 15 bases between. This CDR3 has 16 residues. The V gene's germline CDR1 is LGHNA and CDR2 YSLEER. The CDR3 spells CASSQDVGGANTEAFF. CDR3 bases: TGCGCCAGCAGCCAGGACGTGGGGGGAGCGAACACTGAAGCTTTCTTT.

This clonotype was detected only a few times. V is TRBV7-2 and J is TRBJ2-5; weak D call: TRBD2 (6 bases). Germline V gene sequence: CDR1 SGHTA, CDR2 FQGNSA. V shed 4 bases and J shed 0 bases, with 15 bases lying between them. The CDR3 covers 16 residues. DNA of the CDR3: TGTGCCAGCAGCTCAGGAGGCGGGACGTACCAAGAGACCCAGTACTTC. It is translated as CASSSGGGTYQETQYF.

This clonotype was counted only a few times. The genes are TRBV20-1 and TRBJ2-3; D gene unclear. V was clipped by 0 bases and J by 2 bases, with 12 bases between them. The germline V gene has CDR1 DFQATT and CDR2 SNEGSKA (reference sequence). This CDR3 spans 15 amino acids. CDR3 bases: TGCAGTGCTAGAGATGGTAGGACCCTCACAGATACGCAGTATTTT. It translates to CSARDGRTLTDTQYF.

This chain uses TRBV19 with TRBJ1-5; weak D call: TRBD1 (5 bases). Between the trimmed V and J ends, which lost 5 bases and 6 bases, there was a span of 26 bases. The CDR3 spans 18 residues. Germline V gene data show CDR1 as LNHDA and CDR2 as SQIVND (reference sequence). The CDR3, as DNA: TGTGCCAGTAGTCCCTCCGGGCAGGGTTATTATCTGATTCAGCCCCAGCATTTT. Translated: CASSPSGQGYYLIQPQHF.

This clonotype occurred once. The chain is built from TRBV14 and TRBJ1-6; TRBD1 might be the D (5 bases). V lost 1 base and J lost 8, with 24 bases in between. Germline lookup yields CDR1 SGHDN and CDR2 FVKESK. This CDR3 spans 19 amino acids. The CDR3 nucleotides read TGTGCCAGCAGCCAAGGGGGGGACCTAACACCCGCAGGAGATTCACCCCTCCACTTT. It encodes CASSQGGDLTPAGDSPLHF.